A single count supports the clone carrying this T cell receptor (beta chain). Antigen unknown. The sample belongs to a study of cytomegalovirus exposure and HLA in healthy donors. Findings of the study overall: High specificity and sensitivity for cytomegalovirus status were reported for the classifier. The listing of roughly 160 TCR beta chains classed them as cytomegalovirus-associated. Usually a TCR sequence was rare, but some public TCRs were found in many donors. It was found in a later analysis that first-cohort TCR clusters tended to co-occur in the 120 validation repertoires.

Measured with immunoSEQ multiplex PCR; TCRdb has only the in-frame clones, and not every one. The sample lists about 160,000 clones, about nine tenths occurring once. The germline CDR1 and CDR2 sequences are SGHNT and YYREEE (reference sequence). This CDR3 comprises 16 residues. J gave up 9 bases and V 3 bases, and 8 bases lay outside the gene matches. The TCR sequence derives from a woman between 25 and 40 years old in good health and CMV-seronegative. The V gene is TRBV5-4, the J gene TRBJ2-1; 14 bases align to TRBD2. Specimen: PBMCs. CDR3 sequence: CASSSPLTSGRVEQFF. CDR3 DNA sequence: TGTGCCAGCAGCTCTCCCCTGACTAGCGGGAGGGTTGAGCAGTTCTTC.